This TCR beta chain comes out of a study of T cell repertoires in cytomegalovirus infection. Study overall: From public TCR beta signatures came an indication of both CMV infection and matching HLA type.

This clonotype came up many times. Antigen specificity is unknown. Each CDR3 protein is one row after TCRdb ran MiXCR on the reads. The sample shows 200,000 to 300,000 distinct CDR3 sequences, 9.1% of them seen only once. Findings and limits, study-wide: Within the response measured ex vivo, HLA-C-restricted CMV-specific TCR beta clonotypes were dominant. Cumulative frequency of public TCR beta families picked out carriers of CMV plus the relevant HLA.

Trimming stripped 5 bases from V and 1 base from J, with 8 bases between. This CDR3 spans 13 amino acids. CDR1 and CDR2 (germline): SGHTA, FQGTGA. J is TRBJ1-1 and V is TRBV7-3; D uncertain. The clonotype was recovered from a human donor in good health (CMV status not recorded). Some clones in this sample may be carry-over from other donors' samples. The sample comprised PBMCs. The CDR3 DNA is TGTGCCAGCAGCGTAGACTGGAACACTGAAGCTTTCTTT. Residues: CASSVDWNTEAFF.